Below are 16 T cell receptor beta chains sequenced from a single sample in a study of CD8+CD57+ T cells in acquired aplastic anemia. Genomic DNA constituted the template upon which TCR beta VDJ and CDR3 profiling was performed. Each CDR3 protein is one row after TCRdb ran MiXCR on the reads. The table has under 200,000 distinct CDR3 sequences, about 64% seen once. The sample taken for sequencing was sorted CD4+, CD8+, or CD8+CD57+ T cells (not recorded which) from PBMCs. The receptors come from a human donor with severe aplastic anemia or a healthy control (not recorded which).

The chain uses TRBV2 and TRBJ1-6, with D hard to call. This CDR3 has 14 amino acids. V lost 8 bases and J lost 10, with 18 bases in between. Per the germline V gene, CDR1 is SNHLY and CDR2 is FYNNEI. CDR3 bases: TGTGCCAGCCAGAGGTTGGTAGGATCCTCACCCCTCCACTTT. Translation gives CASQRLVGSSPLHF.

The rearrangement links TRBV6-5 to TRBJ2-1, with 8 bases aligning to TRBD1. This CDR3 is 13 amino acids long. V was clipped by 6 bases and J by 8 bases; unmatched bases: 6. Per the germline V gene, CDR1 is MNHEY and CDR2 is SVGAGI. CDR3 nucleotide sequence: TGTGCCAGCAGATCGGACAGGGCCCATGAGCAGTTCTTC. Translated: CASRSDRAHEQFF.

This clonotype was recorded once. The chain has TRBV19 and TRBJ2-3; either TRBD1 or TRBD2 may supply D (5 bases each). Trimming took 6 bases from V and 8 from J, leaving 24 bases between them. Germline loops: CDR1 LNHDA, CDR2 SQIVND (reference sequence). The length of the CDR3 is 16 residues. CDR3 sequence: CASRRSGDAKVITQYF. CDR3 nucleotides: TGTGCCAGTAGGCGGTCTGGGGACGCGAAGGTGATTACGCAGTATTTT.

The chain carries TRBV7-2 and TRBJ2-7; 11 bases are shared with TRBD2. V dropped 5 bases and J dropped 3; count of bases not matched to a gene: 6. CDR1 and CDR2 (germline): SGHTA, FQGNSA. This CDR3 is 15 amino acids long. For the CDR3, the DNA is TGTGCCAGCAGCCCGGGACTAGCGGTAAACTACGAGCAGTACTTC. This codes for CASSPGLAVNYEQYF.

This clonotype came up a few times. V gene TRBV18 combines with J gene TRBJ2-7; 10 bases agree with TRBD1. The CDR3 consists of 15 residues. The V gene end was trimmed by 0 bases and the J gene end by 4 bases; junction bases not matched to a gene: 3. Germline CDR1 reads KGHSH; CDR2 reads LQKENI. CDR3 loop: CASSPPEGQGYEQYF. CDR3 nucleotides: TGTGCCAGCTCACCACCGGAGGGACAGGGGTACGAGCAGTACTTC.

This clonotype was detected ten times or more. This chain uses TRBV7-3 with TRBJ2-1; no clear D. The V and J ends lost 1 base and 8 bases respectively, with 12 bases between them. The CDR3 covers 14 residues. CDR1 SGHTA and CDR2 FQGTGA come from the germline V gene. CDR3 bases: TGTGCCAGCAGCTTAATTGGCCCCGAGGATGAGCAGTTCTTC. Protein sequence: CASSLIGPEDEQFF.

Here the CDR3 DNA reads TGCGCCAGCAGCCCCCTAGGTCGGGACAGAAGTTCACCCCTCCACTTT. It is translated as CASSPLGRDRSSPLHF. This chain connects TRBV5-1 to TRBJ1-6; 7 bases map to TRBD1. The germline CDR1 and CDR2 sequences are SGHRS and YFSETQ. Trimming took 4 bases from V and 9 from J; bases not matched to a gene: 13. This CDR3 is built from 16 residues.

The chain has TRBV10-1 and TRBJ2-7; TRBD2 matches 9 bases. Germline lookup yields CDR1 WNHNN and CDR2 SYGVQD (reference sequence). With 5 bases clipped from V and 5 bases from J, the junction kept 13 bases outside the gene matches. CDR3 size: 16 residues. DNA for the CDR3: TGCGCCAGCAGTCGCGCAATTAGCGGGAGAACTAACGAGCAGTACTTC. Protein product: CASSRAISGRTNEQYF.

This clonotype was counted a single time. The V and J genes are TRBV9 and TRBJ2-1; D may match TRBD1 or TRBD2 (5 bases each). The CDR3 spans 11 residues. CDR1 and CDR2 (germline): SGDLS, YYNGEE. V gave up 7 bases and J gave up 8 bases, with 10 bases separating them. The chain's CDR3 is CASFEGYEQFF. CDR3 nucleotides: TGTGCCAGCTTTGAGGGGTATGAGCAGTTCTTC.

The chain couples TRBV15 to TRBJ1-6; D is undetermined. The CDR3 loop spans 15 amino acids. The germline CDR1 and CDR2 sequences are LNHNV and YYDKDF (reference sequence). V was pared by 1 base and J by 7 bases, with 11 bases between. The CDR3 protein is CATSRVGRYNSPLHF. In DNA, the CDR3 is TGTGCCACCAGCAGAGTGGGTAGATACAATTCACCCCTCCACTTT.

This clonotype was seen a few times. J is TRBJ2-1 and V is TRBV2, with D possibly matching TRBD1 (5 bases). Germline V gene data show CDR1 as SNHLY and CDR2 as FYNNEI. The CDR3 totals 15 residues. V lost 4 bases to trimming and J lost 5 bases, with 15 bases between them. The CDR3 protein is CASSAGANVNNEQFF. For the CDR3, the DNA is TGTGCCAGCAGTGCTGGGGCTAACGTGAACAATGAGCAGTTCTTC.

V and J are TRBV7-9 and TRBJ2-7, with 11 positions matching TRBD2. The germline CDR1 and CDR2 sequences are SEHNR and FQNEAQ (reference sequence). V was pared by 5 bases and J by 3 bases, with 12 bases of the junction left unmatched. The CDR3 length is 17 residues. This chain's CDR3 is CASSNRLAGLVRYEQYF. The CDR3 DNA reads TGTGCCAGCAGCAACCGACTAGCGGGACTAGTCCGCTACGAGCAGTACTTC. Together with reference TRBV7-9 and TRBJ2-7, the CDR3 gives the full variable domain: DTGVSQNPRHKITKRGQNVTFRCDPISEHNRLYWYRQTLGQGPEFLTYFQNEAQLEKSRLLSDRFSAERPKGSFSTLEIQRTEQGDSAMYLCASSNRLAGLVRYEQYFGPGTRLTVT.

DNA of the CDR3: TGTGCCAGCAGTTTCAGAGTAGGAGCCGGGGAGCTGTTTTTT. Protein product: CASSFRVGAGELFF. The chain is built from TRBV7-3 and TRBJ2-2; unclear D gene. The germline gives CDR1 SGHTA, CDR2 FQGTGA. CDR3 length: 14 residues. Trimming stripped 6 bases from V and 6 bases from J, with 14 bases between.

This clonotype was seen a single time. Mismatch with germline at one junction end may stem from a read error. J is TRBJ2-7 and V is TRBV24-1, with 10 bases that match TRBD1. The germline gives CDR1 KGHDR, CDR2 SFDVKD. The CDR3 runs to 12 residues. In nucleotides, the CDR3 is TGCTTCCCCGGACAGGGGGTAGGCGAGCAGTACTTC. It translates to CFPGQGVGEQYF.

This chain connects TRBV20-1 to TRBJ2-4; D might be TRBD2 (6 bases). CDR1 DFQATT and CDR2 SNEGSKA come from the germline V gene (reference sequence). Trimming cost V 3 bases and J 7 bases, with 10 bases left between them. The CDR3 loop spans 12 amino acids. The CDR3 nucleotides are TGCAGTGCTAGCGGGGGTGTGAACATTCAGTACTTC. Protein: CSASGGVNIQYF.

This clonotype was detected many times. The J gene is TRBJ2-2, the V gene TRBV13; D is undetermined. V was shortened by 4 bases and J by 6 bases, with 15 bases between the two germline ends. Germline V gene data show CDR1 as PRHDT and CDR2 as FYEKMQ (reference sequence). CDR3 size: 15 residues. The CDR3: CASSSSLQEAGELFF. The CDR3 coding sequence is TGTGCCAGCAGCTCGAGCTTACAAGAGGCCGGGGAGCTGTTTTTT.